This T cell receptor beta chain was found in a study of T cell responses to AZD1222 COVID-19 vaccine. A note on this clone: Other DNA variants within this sample encode the same CDR3.

The V and J ends lost 1 base and 5 bases, in that order; junction bases with no gene match: 3. The CDR3 is 14 amino acids. Germline V gene sequence: CDR1 PRHDT, CDR2 FYEKMQ (reference sequence). Generated by immunoSEQ multiplex PCR, the TCRdb table keeps only in-frame clones and is missing some. The sample yields about 120,000 clones, 85% to 95% seen once. The rearrangement links TRBV13 to TRBJ2-5; 8 bases line up with TRBD1. This sample comprised peripheral blood, obtained on day 0 of AZD1222 vaccination. The source of this sequence is an adult in good health. The CDR3 region has the DNA TGTGCCAGCAGCTTAGCAGGGGGCGAGGAGACCCAGTACTTC. Its protein product is CASSLAGGEETQYF.